These T cell receptor beta chains were read from a single sample in a study of T cell repertoires in cytomegalovirus infection. TCRdb analysed the reads with MiXCR anew, one entry per CDR3 protein. The data hold 200,000 to 300,000 distinct CDR3 sequences, with roughly 10% observed a single time. Sequences were obtained from PBMCs. The receptors here all came from a human donor in good health (CMV status not recorded). Some clones in this sample may be carry-over from other donors' samples. CDR3s include the opening cysteine and the closing phenylalanine or tryptophan. Each record gives: clone size, J gene, D gene, V gene, CDR3 protein, CDR3 DNA. The D gene is left open where the match is weak. Part of the rows lack a size; the others show once, few, many or a class for expanded clones.

>many|TRBJ2-3|TRBD2|TRBV7-2
CASSAELAGSTDTQYF
TGTGCCAGCAGCGCGGAACTAGCGGGATCCACAGATACGCAGTATTTT
>NA|TRBJ2-3|NA|TRBV30
CAWSLDRRTDTQYF
TGTGCCTGGAGTTTGGACAGACGCACAGATACGCAGTATTTT
>NA|TRBJ1-3|NA|TRBV20-1
CSARARKGLDTIYF
TGCAGTGCTAGAGCACGGAAGGGGTTAGACACCATATATTTT
>few|TRBJ1-1|NA|TRBV7-6
CASSLAGGGSTEAFF
TGTGCCAGCAGCTTAGCGGGGGGGGGGAGCACTGAAGCTTTCTTT
>NA|TRBJ2-1|TRBD2|TRBV7-2
CASSLDGTSGIHFYNEQFF
TGTGCCAGCAGCTTAGATGGGACTAGCGGGATACACTTCTACAATGAGCAGTTCTTC
>many|TRBJ2-2|TRBD1|TRBV7-8
CASSETGGTGELFF
TGTGCCAGCAGCGAAACAGGGGGGACCGGGGAGCTGTTTTTT
>NA|TRBJ1-5|TRBD1|TRBV7-2
CASSGGTGTDQPQHF
TGTGCCAGCAGCGGCGGGACAGGGACGGATCAGCCCCAGCATTTT
>many|TRBJ2-5|TRBD2|TRBV7-7
CASAVREGSETQYF
TGTGCTAGCGCCGTGCGGGAGGGTTCGGAGACCCAGTACTTC
>NA|TRBJ1-4|TRBD1|TRBV4-2
CASSQDPDRGGEKLFF
TGTGCCAGCAGCCAAGACCCTGACAGGGGAGGTGAAAAACTGTTTTTT
>NA|TRBJ2-2|TRBD2|TRBV6-2/TRBV6-3
CASSSKREGTGELFF
TGTGCCAGCAGTTCTAAGCGGGAGGGTACCGGGGAGCTGTTTTTT
>many|TRBJ2-5|NA|TRBV7-6
CASSHDVPSVKETQYF
TGTGCCAGCAGCCACGACGTACCAAGTGTGAAAGAGACCCAGTACTTC
>many|TRBJ1-2|NA|TRBV7-2
CASSLALTVRGYTF
TGTGCCAGCAGCTTAGCGCTGACGGTGCGGGGCTACACCTTC
>many|TRBJ2-7|TRBD1|TRBV28
CASTSGSTGIHEQYF
TGTGCCAGCACCTCGGGCTCGACAGGGATCCACGAGCAGTACTTC
>many|TRBJ2-5|TRBD1|TRBV7-2
CASSLRTGGAGTQYF
TGTGCCAGCAGCCTCCGGACAGGGGGCGCTGGGACCCAGTACTTC
>few|TRBJ2-4|TRBD1|TRBV4-3
CASSQEGGAGGRNIQYF
TGCGCCAGCAGCCAAGAGGGTGGGGCAGGGGGCAGAAACATTCAGTACTTC
>NA|TRBJ1-3|NA|TRBV5-1
CASSLAGPGVPSGNTIYF
TGCGCCAGCAGCTTGGCGGGACCAGGGGTCCCCTCTGGAAACACCATATATTTT
>many|TRBJ2-1|NA|TRBV4-3
CASSQDHRRREQFF
TGCGCCAGCAGCCAAGATCACAGGAGACGAGAGCAGTTCTTC
>many|TRBJ2-1|TRBD2|TRBV7-2
CASSQIAGGPNEQFF
TGTGCCAGCAGCCAGATAGCGGGAGGGCCAAATGAGCAGTTCTTC
>few|TRBJ1-1|NA|TRBV19
CASSVTLPATEAFF
TGTGCCAGTAGTGTCACACTCCCGGCCACTGAAGCTTTCTTT
>NA|TRBJ2-7|NA|TRBV2
CASTEDPKPSGEQYF
TGTGCCAGCACCGAAGATCCTAAACCCTCCGGGGAGCAGTACTTC
>many|TRBJ1-4|NA|TRBV12-3/TRBV12-4
CASSLGGEKLFF
TGTGCCAGCAGCTTAGGTGGTGAAAAACTGTTTTTT